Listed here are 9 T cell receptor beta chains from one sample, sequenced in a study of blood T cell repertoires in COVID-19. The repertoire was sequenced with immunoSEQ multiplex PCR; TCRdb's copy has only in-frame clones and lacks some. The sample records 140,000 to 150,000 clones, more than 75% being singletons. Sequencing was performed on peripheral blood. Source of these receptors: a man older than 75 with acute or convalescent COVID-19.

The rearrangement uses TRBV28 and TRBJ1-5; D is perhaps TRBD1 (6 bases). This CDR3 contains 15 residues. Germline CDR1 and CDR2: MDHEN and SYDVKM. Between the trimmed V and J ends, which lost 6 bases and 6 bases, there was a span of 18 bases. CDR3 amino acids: CASSRPAGVVQPQHF. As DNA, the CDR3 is TGTGCCAGCAGCCGCCCGGCAGGGGTAGTTCAGCCCCAGCATTTT.

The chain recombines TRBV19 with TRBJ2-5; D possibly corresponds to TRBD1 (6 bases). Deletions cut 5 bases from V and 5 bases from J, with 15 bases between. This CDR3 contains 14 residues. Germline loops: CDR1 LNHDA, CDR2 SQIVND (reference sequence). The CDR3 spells CASSDQGHGETQYF. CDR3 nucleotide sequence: TGTGCCAGTAGTGACCAGGGACATGGGGAGACCCAGTACTTC.

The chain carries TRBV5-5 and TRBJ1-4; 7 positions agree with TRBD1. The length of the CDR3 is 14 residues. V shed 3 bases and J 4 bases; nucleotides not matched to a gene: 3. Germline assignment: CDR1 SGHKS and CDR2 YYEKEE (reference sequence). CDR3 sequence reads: CASSSGQLNEKLFF. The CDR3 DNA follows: TGTGCCAGCAGCTCGGGACAGCTTAATGAAAAACTGTTTTTT. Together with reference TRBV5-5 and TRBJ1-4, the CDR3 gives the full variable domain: DAGVTQSPTHLIKTRGQQVTLRCSPISGHKSVSWYQQVLGQGPQFIFQYYEKEERGRGNFPDRFSARQFPNYSSELNVNALLLGDSALYLCASSSGQLNEKLFFGSGTQLSVL.

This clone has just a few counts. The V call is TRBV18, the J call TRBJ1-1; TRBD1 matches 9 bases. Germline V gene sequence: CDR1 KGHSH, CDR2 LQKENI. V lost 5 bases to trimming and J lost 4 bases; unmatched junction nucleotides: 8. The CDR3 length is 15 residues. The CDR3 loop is CASSRGTGSTTEAFF. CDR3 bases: TGTGCCAGCTCAAGGGGGACAGGGAGTACCACTGAAGCTTTCTTT.

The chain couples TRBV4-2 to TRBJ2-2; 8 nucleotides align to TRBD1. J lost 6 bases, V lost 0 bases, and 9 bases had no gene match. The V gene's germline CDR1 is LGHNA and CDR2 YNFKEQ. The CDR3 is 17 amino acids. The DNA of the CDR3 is TGTGCCAGCAGCCAAGATTGGCAGGGGGCGCTCCCCGGGGAGCTGTTTTTT. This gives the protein CASSQDWQGALPGELFF.

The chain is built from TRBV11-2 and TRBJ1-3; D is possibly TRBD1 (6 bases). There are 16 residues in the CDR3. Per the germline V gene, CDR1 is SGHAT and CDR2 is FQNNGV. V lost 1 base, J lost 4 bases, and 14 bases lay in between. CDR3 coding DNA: TGTGCCAGCAGCTTAGCGACAACAGGGACGGGAAACACCATATATTTT. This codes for CASSLATTGTGNTIYF.

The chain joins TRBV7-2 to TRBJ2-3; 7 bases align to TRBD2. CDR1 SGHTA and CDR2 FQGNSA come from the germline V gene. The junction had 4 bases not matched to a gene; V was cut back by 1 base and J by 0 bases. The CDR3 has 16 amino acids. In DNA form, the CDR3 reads TGTGCCAGCAGCTTAGTAGGACTAGTGAGCACAGATACGCAGTATTTT. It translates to CASSLVGLVSTDTQYF.

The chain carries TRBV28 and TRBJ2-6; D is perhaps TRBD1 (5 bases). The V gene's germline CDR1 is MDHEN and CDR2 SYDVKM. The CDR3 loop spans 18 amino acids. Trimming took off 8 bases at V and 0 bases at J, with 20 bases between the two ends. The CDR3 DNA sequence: TGTGCCAGCCCTGATGACAGCCCAGCCTACTCTGGGGCCAACGTCCTGACTTTC. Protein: CASPDDSPAYSGANVLTF.

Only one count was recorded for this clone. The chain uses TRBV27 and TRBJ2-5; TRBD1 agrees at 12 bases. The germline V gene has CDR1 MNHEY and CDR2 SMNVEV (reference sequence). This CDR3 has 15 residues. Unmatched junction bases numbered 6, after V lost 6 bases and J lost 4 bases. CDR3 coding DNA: TGTGCCAGCAGCGTCCGGGACAGGGGGCGAGAGACCCAGTACTTC. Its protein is CASSVRDRGRETQYF.